Given below is one T cell receptor (beta chain) in context. This entry belongs to a study of blood T cell repertoires in COVID-19. Study-level information: The United States, Italy and Spain provided the acute and convalescent COVID-19 samples. From T cells, B-cell-depleted T cells, or PBMCs came the material, which was cDNA or gDNA.

Original methodology: Reference gene primer amplification gave estimated nucleated cell counts. Sequenced by immunoSEQ multiplex PCR; TCRdb stores in-frame clones only, minus some. That table gives V, J and clone size, and the DNA gave D and trimming. This sample has around 260,000 clones, with 86% found just once. This receptor was taken from a woman in her thirties with active or convalescent COVID-19. The sample consisted of peripheral blood.

CDR3 nucleotide sequence: TGTGCCTGGAGTGTGGGGGCTTTACGGGAAAAACTGTTTTTT. Translated, it gives CAWSVGALREKLFF. The chain has TRBV30 and TRBJ1-4, with D tentatively TRBD1 (6 bases). The ends were cut back, 0 bases at V and 8 bases at J, with 13 bases in the middle. Germline V gene lookup returns CDR1 GTSNPN and CDR2 SVGIG (reference sequence). The CDR3 runs to 14 residues.